A selection of T cell receptor beta chains follows, all from one sample in a study of cytomegalovirus exposure and HLA in healthy donors. Method: immunoSEQ multiplex PCR; TCRdb's copy keeps in-frame clones and lacks some. The repertoire holds roughly 170,000 clones, with 71% as singletons. Input material: PBMCs. The source of these receptors is a girl aged 10 to 17 in good health and CMV-seronegative. CDR3s include the opening cysteine and the closing phenylalanine or tryptophan. D genes are given only for firm matches. Size values are once, few and many counts, or a class for expanded clones, and some rows have none.

clone size,D gene,V gene,J gene,CDR3 DNA,CDR3 protein
.,.,TRBV7-9,TRBJ1-2,TGTGCCAGCAGCCCTAGCGGGGGGATGATTGAGGGCTACACCTTC,CASSPSGGMIEGYTF
.,.,TRBV5-1,TRBJ2-3,TGCGCCAGCAGCCTCCGGGTTAGCACAGATACGCAGTATTTT,CASSLRVSTDTQYF
few,.,TRBV5-1,TRBJ2-7,TGCGCCAGCAGCTTGGGTACCCGGAGGGGAGACGAGCAGTACTTC,CASSLGTRRGDEQYF
.,TRBD1,TRBV19,TRBJ1-2,TGTGCCAGTAGTTTGGACAGGGATGAGAACTATGGCTACACCTTC,CASSLDRDENYGYTF
.,TRBD2,TRBV19,TRBJ2-5,TGTGCCAGTAGTATCGCGGGGGTGTACCAAGAGACCCAGTACTTC,CASSIAGVYQETQYF
.,TRBD1,TRBV27,TRBJ2-2,TGTGCCAGCAGTGATACGGACAGGGGGCTCACCGGGGAGCTGTTTTTT,CASSDTDRGLTGELFF
few,TRBD2,TRBV6-1,TRBJ2-7,TGTGCCAGCAGTGGCACCGGGACTAGCGGCTCCTACGAGCAGTACTTC,CASSGTGTSGSYEQYF
.,.,TRBV10-3,TRBJ1-2,TGTGCCATTACAGGGTCCTCGGAGGGCTACACCTTC,CAITGSSEGYTF
few,.,TRBV18,TRBJ2-7,TGTGCCAGCTCGCAGGACAGATCTGGACGAGAGCAGTACTTC,CASSQDRSGREQYF
.,.,TRBV6-1,TRBJ1-5,TGTGCCAGCAGTGAAGTGGCAGGGATGGCGAGTCAGCCCCAGCATTTT,CASSEVAGMASQPQHF
.,TRBD2,TRBV6-6,TRBJ2-1,TGTGCCAGCAGTTACTCGTTTAGCGGGGGCGAGCAGTTCTTC,CASSYSFSGGEQFF
.,TRBD1,TRBV7-8,TRBJ1-5,TGTGCCAGCAGCTTAGAGACAGGGCATAATCAGCCCCAGCATTTT,CASSLETGHNQPQHF
.,.,TRBV7-9,TRBJ2-5,TGTGCCAGCGTACTAGACGAAGAGACCCAGTACTTC,CASVLDEETQYF
.,.,TRBV5-1,TRBJ2-2,TGCGCCAGCAGCGTGGCGAGGGGGACACACCCCACCGGGGAGCTGTTTTTT,CASSVARGTHPTGELFF
.,.,TRBV5-1,TRBJ1-5,TGCGCCAGCAACTTAGGGGGTCCCGGTGAGCCCCAGCATTTT,CASNLGGPGEPQHF
.,.,TRBV2,TRBJ2-5,TGTGCCAGCAGTGAATTCTCCAGGGGACGGGAGACCCAGTACTTC,CASSEFSRGRETQYF
.,.,TRBV6-5,TRBJ1-1,TGTGCCAGCAGTTCCCTGACCCTGTCGGGGACTGAAGCTTTCTTT,CASSSLTLSGTEAFF
few,TRBD1,TRBV5-1,TRBJ1-2,TGCGCCAGCAGCTTGGTGGCAGGGGGCCGAGATGGCTACACCTTC,CASSLVAGGRDGYTF
.,.,TRBV5-1,TRBJ1-1,TGCGCCAGCAGCTTGGCTATGGGGGGGACTGGGACTGAAGCTTTCTTT,CASSLAMGGTGTEAFF
.,.,TRBV4-2,TRBJ2-1,TGTGCCAGCATCCTCAACGAGGGCTCCTTCGGGGAGCAGTTCTTC,CASILNEGSFGEQFF
.,.,TRBV7-8,TRBJ1-1,TGTGCCAGCAGCTTAGCCTTCAGGGCTGGGAACACTGAAGCTTTCTTT,CASSLAFRAGNTEAFF
.,TRBD2,TRBV27,TRBJ2-7,TGTGCCAGCAGTACTAGCGGGTTTGTCTACGAGCAGTACTTC,CASSTSGFVYEQYF
.,TRBD1,TRBV5-1,TRBJ2-1,TGCGCCAGCAGCCGCGCGGGACAGGGGGCGGTAGGTGAGCAGTTCTTC,CASSRAGQGAVGEQFF
.,.,TRBV20-1,TRBJ1-2,TGCAGTCTCCGGACTGCGAGTTTCACCTTC,CSLRTASFTF
.,TRBD1,TRBV7-9,TRBJ1-1,TGTGCCAGCAGCCGACAGGGGTCGAATGAAGCTTTCTTT,CASSRQGSNEAFF
.,.,TRBV19,TRBJ1-5,TGTGCCAGTACCCCCCGACATTATAGCAATCAGCCCCAGCATTTT,CASTPRHYSNQPQHF
few,TRBD1,TRBV2,TRBJ1-2,TGTGCCAGCAGTTCCGGGACAGGGGACTATGGCTACACCTTC,CASSSGTGDYGYTF
.,.,TRBV9,TRBJ1-3,TGTGCCAGCAGCGGAGTTGGAAACACCATATATTTT,CASSGVGNTIYF
.,.,TRBV29-1,TRBJ2-3,TGCAGCGTTGAAGATCTTTCGCTAGCTGATACCACAGATACGCAGTATTTT,CSVEDLSLADTTDTQYF